The 32 T cell receptor beta chains below were found in one sample sequenced in a study of blood T cell repertoires in COVID-19. Some clones are missing from TCRdb's copy, which holds only in-frame ones; the method was immunoSEQ multiplex PCR. The sample consists of approximately 75,000 clones, approximately 82% of them appearing once. Material for sequencing was peripheral blood. These receptor sequences come from a woman aged 45-60 years with acute or convalescent COVID-19.

V and J are TRBV28 and TRBJ2-5, with a possible D match to TRBD2 (6 bases). CDR1 is MDHEN, CDR2 SYDVKM, per germline. The V and J ends lost 3 bases and 6 bases respectively, with 17 bases between them. The CDR3 loop spans 15 amino acids. This CDR3 is CASSFGIGSKKTQYF. As DNA, the CDR3 is TGTGCCAGCAGTTTCGGTATCGGGAGTAAGAAGACCCAGTACTTC. Based on the CDR3 plus reference TRBV28 and TRBJ2-5, the full variable domain is DVKVTQSSRYLVKRTGEKVFLECVQDMDHENMFWYRQDPGLGLRLIYFSYDVKMKEKGDIPEGYSVSREKKERFSLILESASTNQTSMYLCASSFGIGSKKTQYFGPGTRLLVL.

This clone came up once. The chain combines TRBV27 with TRBJ2-3; 7 bases match TRBD1. This CDR3 has 13 residues. V shed 10 bases and J 3 bases; nucleotides not matched to a gene: 7. CDR1 is MNHEY, CDR2 SMNVEV, per germline (reference sequence). CDR3 bases: TGTGCCATCAGACAGGGTGGTACAGATACGCAGTATTTT. This gives the protein CAIRQGGTDTQYF.

The genes are TRBV6-5 and TRBJ1-1; D perhaps matches TRBD1 (6 bases). CDR3 size: 13 residues. Germline values: CDR1 MNHEY, CDR2 SVGAGI. The V and J ends lost 2 bases and 4 bases respectively, with 8 bases between them. The CDR3 nucleotides read TGTGCCAGCAGTTACGCAGGGGTCACTGAAGCTTTCTTT. It codes for CASSYAGVTEAFF.

In this sample, this clone turned up once. This rearrangement joins TRBV27 to TRBJ1-5; the D is unclear. The V gene's germline CDR1 is MNHEY and CDR2 SMNVEV (reference sequence). Trimming left V 1 base short and J 6 bases short, with 10 bases between. This CDR3 has 14 amino acids. In DNA form, the CDR3 reads TGTGCCAGCAGTTTATATAGAGAGGGTCAGCCCCAGCATTTT. It encodes CASSLYREGQPQHF.

V gene TRBV28 combines with J gene TRBJ2-7; 7 nucleotides line up with TRBD2. CDR3 size: 19 residues. Germline lookup yields CDR1 MDHEN and CDR2 SYDVKM. The ends lost 4 bases at V and 0 bases at J; junction bases unmatched: 18. CDR3 amino acids: CASSSTGTYGLGSSYEQYF. The CDR3 nucleotides read TGTGCCAGCAGTTCCACCGGGACCTACGGACTAGGGAGCTCCTACGAGCAGTACTTC.

J is TRBJ2-2 and V is TRBV3-1 (or the pseudogene TRBV3-2); 8 bases are shared with TRBD2. The CDR3 sequence is 17 residues long. V dropped 4 bases and J dropped 5; count of bases not matched to a gene: 12. The V gene's germline CDR1 is LGHDT and CDR2 YNNKEL (reference sequence). For the CDR3, the DNA is TGTGCCAGCAGCCGTACCCCAGCGGGAGTAGGTACCGGGGAGCTGTTTTTT. Translated, it gives CASSRTPAGVGTGELFF.

The chain is built from TRBV7-2 and TRBJ1-1; a weak D match, TRBD1 (5 bases). V was pared by 5 bases and J by 6 bases, with 25 bases between. Germline-derived CDR1 and CDR2 are SGHTA and FQGNSA. The CDR3 has 17 residues. CDR3 region: CASSVPGLSWYSAEAFF. The CDR3 coding sequence is TGTGCCAGCAGCGTACCGGGACTTTCGTGGTATAGTGCTGAAGCTTTCTTT.

The chain links TRBV25-1 to TRBJ2-7; D remains ambiguous. V dropped 5 bases and J dropped 3 bases, with 5 bases sitting between them. CDR3 size: 11 residues. Germline V CDR1 and CDR2: MGHDK, SYGVNS. The CDR3 DNA reads as TGTGCCAGCAGTACGGGCTACGAGCAGTACTTC. Its protein product is CASSTGYEQYF.

The V gene is TRBV27, the J gene TRBJ2-1, with D possibly matching TRBD2 (5 bases). V was pared by 6 bases and J by 6 bases, with 21 bases between. This CDR3 is built from 16 residues. Looked up from germline, CDR1 is MNHEY and CDR2 is SMNVEV (reference sequence). The chain's CDR3 is CASRISRELGGNEQFF. In DNA, the CDR3 is TGTGCCAGCAGAATATCCCGGGAACTCGGAGGCAATGAGCAGTTCTTC.

The V call is TRBV9, the J call TRBJ2-7; TRBD1 aligns across 7 bases. Germline V gene lookup returns CDR1 SGDLS and CDR2 YYNGEE. The CDR3 loop spans 15 amino acids. Trimming removed 1 base from V and 3 bases from J; junction bases left unmatched: 7. CDR3 sequence: CASSVRQGLGYEQYF. CDR3 in DNA: TGTGCCAGCAGCGTAAGACAGGGTTTGGGCTACGAGCAGTACTTC. Supplemented by reference TRBV9 and TRBJ2-7, the full variable domain reads DSGVTQTPKHLITATGQRVTLRCSPRSGDLSVYWYQQSLDQGLQFLIQYYNGEERAKGNILERFSAQQFPDLHSELNLSSLELGDSALYFCASSVRQGLGYEQYFGPGTRLTVT.

The genes are TRBV5-4 and TRBJ2-3; D is undetermined. Looked up from germline, CDR1 is SGHNT and CDR2 is YYREEE (reference sequence). The CDR3 runs to 12 residues. Trimming removed 2 bases at V and 6 bases at J, with 7 bases between. CDR3 in amino acids: CASSFLGDTQYF. CDR3 in DNA: TGTGCCAGCAGCTTTCTAGGCGATACGCAGTATTTT.

The rearrangement uses TRBV12-5 and TRBJ1-1, with TRBD1 matching 7 bases. This CDR3 has 14 residues. With 10 bases clipped from V and 1 base from J, the junction kept 9 bases outside the gene matches. From germline, CDR1 is LGHNT and CDR2 FRNRAP. This chain's CDR3 is CATQGQPWNTEAFF. The CDR3 DNA sequence: TGTGCTACCCAGGGACAGCCCTGGAACACTGAAGCTTTCTTT. The variable domain in full, completed from reference TRBV12-5 and TRBJ1-1, reads DARVTQTPRHKVTEMGQEVTMRCQPILGHNTVFWYRQTMMQGLELLAYFRNRAPLDDSGMPKDRFSAEMPDATLATLKIQPSEPRDSAVYFCATQGQPWNTEAFFGQGTRLTVV.

The rearrangement joins TRBV6-1 to TRBJ2-7; no clear D gene. The CDR3 runs 12 residues. V shed 1 base and J shed 4 bases, with 5 bases lying between them. The germline V gene has CDR1 MNHNS and CDR2 SASEGT. CDR3 sequence (DNA): TGTGCCAGCAGTGAAGGGAGTTACGAGCAGTACTTC. As protein: CASSEGSYEQYF.

The chain uses TRBV7-2 and TRBJ1-5; D gene uncertain. There are 15 residues in the CDR3. The germline V gene encodes CDR1 SGHTA and CDR2 FQGNSA. Trimming pared 1 base from V and 3 bases from J, leaving 10 bases between. CDR3 protein: CASSLGQTTNQPQHF. The CDR3, as DNA: TGTGCCAGCAGCTTAGGCCAGACTACCAATCAGCCCCAGCATTTT.

The chain joins TRBV18 to TRBJ1-4, with a weak D call TRBD1 (5 bases). Germline values: CDR1 KGHSH, CDR2 LQKENI. This CDR3 spans 18 amino acids. With 2 bases removed from V and 1 base from J, the gap between germline ends came to 17 bases. The CDR3 protein is CASSPGPAGQGTNEKLFF. The DNA for the CDR3 is TGTGCCAGCTCACCAGGACCCGCAGGGCAGGGAACTAATGAAAAACTGTTTTTT.

This clone was found once. The rearrangement uses TRBV11-2 and TRBJ2-1, with D hard to call. Trimming removed 1 base at V and 7 bases at J, with 11 bases between. The CDR3 runs to 14 residues. Per germline, CDR1 SGHAT and CDR2 FQNNGV. CDR3 in DNA: TGTGCCAGCAGCTTAGTCCCGGTAGCAAATGAGCAGTTCTTC. This gives the protein CASSLVPVANEQFF.

This clone was detected once. V gene TRBV4-1 combines with J gene TRBJ2-3; no clear D. V lost 3 bases, J lost 5 bases, and 9 bases lay in between. The CDR3 runs 13 residues. Germline CDR1 MGHRA, CDR2 YSYEKL. The CDR3 DNA reads TGCGCCAGCAGCCACCGACTCGAAGATACGCAGTATTTT. Protein sequence: CASSHRLEDTQYF.

V and J are TRBV3-1 (or the pseudogene TRBV3-2) and TRBJ2-4, with D perhaps matching TRBD1 (5 bases). CDR1 and CDR2 (germline): LGHDT, YNNKEL (reference sequence). Trimming pared 3 bases from V and 2 bases from J, leaving 20 bases between. The CDR3 is 18 residues long. In DNA, the CDR3 is TGTGCCAGCAGCCACTCCCACGCAGGGCCCAGGACCAAAAACATTCAGTACTTC. The encoded protein is CASSHSHAGPRTKNIQYF.

The chain joins TRBV15 to TRBJ2-1, with TRBD2 matching over 12 bases. Trimming removed 3 bases from V and 6 bases from J; junction bases left unmatched: 6. From germline, CDR1 is LNHNV and CDR2 YYDKDF (reference sequence). The CDR3 contains 16 residues. CDR3 sequence: CATSSLGLAGVNEQFF. The DNA for the CDR3 is TGTGCCACCAGCAGTTTGGGACTAGCGGGTGTCAATGAGCAGTTCTTC.

The genes are TRBV24-1 and TRBJ2-3, with D possibly being TRBD2 (6 bases). The CDR3 totals 14 residues. Looked up from germline, CDR1 is KGHDR and CDR2 is SFDVKD. V was pared by 10 bases and J by 1 base, with 14 bases between. DNA for the CDR3: TGTGCCACAGAGGTTAGCGGAGGCACAGATACGCAGTATTTT. Translation: CATEVSGGTDTQYF.

The chain carries TRBV18 and TRBJ1-5; no clear D. The length of the CDR3 is 14 residues. V was clipped by 2 bases and J by 5 bases, with 10 bases between them. The germline V gene encodes CDR1 KGHSH and CDR2 LQKENI. CDR3 DNA sequence: TGTGCCAGCTCACCAAGAGAGGTGCATCAGCCCCAGCATTTT. This codes for CASSPREVHQPQHF. The whole variable domain, remainder taken from reference TRBV18 and TRBJ1-5, is NAGVMQNPRHLVRRRGQEARLRCSPMKGHSHVYWYRQLPEEGLKFMVYLQKENIIDESGMPKERFSAEFPKEGPSILRIQQVVRGDSAAYFCASSPREVHQPQHFGDGTRLSIL.

This clone was detected only once. The same CDR3 can be traced to other DNA sequences in this sample. CDR3 DNA sequence: TGCGCCAGCAGCTTTAGCGGTAGTTACAATGAGCAGTTCTTC. This encodes CASSFSGSYNEQFF. The chain uses TRBV5-1 and TRBJ2-1, with D maybe TRBD2 (6 bases). Looked up from germline, CDR1 is SGHRS and CDR2 is YFSETQ. This CDR3 has 14 amino acids. Trimming pared 2 bases from V and 4 bases from J, leaving 10 bases between.

The V and J genes are TRBV3-1 (or the pseudogene TRBV3-2) and TRBJ2-6; no clear D gene. Between the trimmed V and J ends, which lost 5 bases and 2 bases, there was a span of 4 bases. Germline CDR1 and CDR2: LGHDT and YNNKEL (reference sequence). The CDR3 spans 13 residues. CDR3 sequence: CASSYPGANVLTF. CDR3 nucleotide sequence: TGTGCCAGCAGCTATCCTGGGGCCAACGTCCTGACTTTC.

This chain links TRBV7-6 with TRBJ1-1, with D uncertain. The CDR3 extends over 16 amino acids. Trimming shortened V by 2 bases and J by 1 base, and 14 bases separated the two germline ends. The germline V gene encodes CDR1 SGHVS and CDR2 FNYEAQ. The CDR3, as DNA: TGTGCCAGCAGCTTACTTATTTCGGAGAAGAACACTGAAGCTTTCTTT. Translation gives CASSLLISEKNTEAFF. Supplemented by reference TRBV7-6 and TRBJ1-1, the full variable domain reads GAGVSQSPRYKVTKRGQDVALRCDPISGHVSLYWYRQALGQGPEFLTYFNYEAQQDKSGLPNDRFSAERPEGSISTLTIQRTEQRDSAMYRCASSLLISEKNTEAFFGQGTRLTVV.

The rearrangement joins TRBV7-2 to TRBJ1-2; 7 bases align to TRBD1. Losses at the gene ends were 2 bases for V and 8 bases for J; bases not matched to a gene: 11. The germline V gene encodes CDR1 SGHTA and CDR2 FQGNSA. The CDR3 is 15 residues long. The CDR3 DNA is TGTGCCAGCAGCTTACGGCAAGGGGGCGCAAGGGGCTACACCTTC. Residues: CASSLRQGGARGYTF.

V and J are TRBV5-6 and TRBJ2-5; 7 positions agree with TRBD2. Germline trimming cut 1 base from V and 3 bases from J; bases unmatched to any gene: 6. Germline V lookup: CDR1 SGHDT, CDR2 YYEEEE. The CDR3 totals 15 residues. CDR3 residues: CASSLMRGGKETQYF. CDR3 bases: TGTGCCAGCAGCTTGATGAGGGGAGGGAAAGAGACCCAGTACTTC.

This clone was seen just once. The chain is built from TRBV10-3 and TRBJ2-7; D perhaps matches TRBD2 (7 bases). The V end was cut by 10 bases, the J end by 1 base, with 20 bases between. CDR3 length: 15 amino acids. Germline lookup yields CDR1 ENHRY and CDR2 SYGVKD. DNA of the CDR3: TGTGCCACCTCAGTGGGGGGGCCCTTGTCCTACGAGCAGTACTTC. Translation: CATSVGGPLSYEQYF.

The chain joins TRBV19 to TRBJ1-3; 10 nucleotides line up with TRBD1. Germline assignment: CDR1 LNHDA and CDR2 SQIVND (reference sequence). The V segment lost 6 bases and the J segment 2 bases; nucleotides outside the gene matches: 4. This CDR3 comprises 15 residues. CDR3 DNA: TGTGCCAGTAGGCCGGGACAGGGGCCTGGAAACACCATATATTTT. Translating gives CASRPGQGPGNTIYF.

The rearrangement links TRBV2 to TRBJ1-1; TRBD1 agrees at 7 bases. V lost 7 bases to trimming and J lost 4 bases; unmatched junction nucleotides: 9. Germline V gene data show CDR1 as SNHLY and CDR2 as FYNNEI. The CDR3 covers 14 residues. The CDR3 bases are TGTGCCAGCAACCTGGACAGGTACCGCACTGAAGCTTTCTTT. It encodes CASNLDRYRTEAFF.

V and J are TRBV6-5 and TRBJ2-3, with 7 bases lining up with TRBD2. Germline V gives CDR1 MNHEY, CDR2 SVGAGI. The CDR3 length is 15 residues. V gave up 2 bases and J gave up 3 bases; unmatched junction bases: 5. CDR3 region: CASSYRGLETDTQYF. The CDR3 coding sequence is TGTGCCAGCAGTTACCGAGGACTAGAGACAGATACGCAGTATTTT.

This chain joins TRBV9 and TRBJ2-7; TRBD1 agrees at 10 bases. Germline V gene lookup returns CDR1 SGDLS and CDR2 YYNGEE. CDR3 size: 13 residues. V dropped 4 bases and J dropped 3; count of bases not matched to a gene: 1. DNA of the CDR3: TGTGCCAGCAGCCGGACAGGGGGCTACGAGCAGTACTTC. Its protein product is CASSRTGGYEQYF.

The chain uses TRBV5-4 and TRBJ2-3; 11 bases align to TRBD2. CDR3 length: 16 residues. The germline CDR1 and CDR2 sequences are SGHNT and YYREEE (reference sequence). Unmatched junction bases numbered 6, after V lost 4 bases and J lost 2 bases. The DNA of the CDR3 is TGTGCCAGCAGCACGAAACTAGCGGGAGTCACAGATACGCAGTATTTT. Its translation is CASSTKLAGVTDTQYF.